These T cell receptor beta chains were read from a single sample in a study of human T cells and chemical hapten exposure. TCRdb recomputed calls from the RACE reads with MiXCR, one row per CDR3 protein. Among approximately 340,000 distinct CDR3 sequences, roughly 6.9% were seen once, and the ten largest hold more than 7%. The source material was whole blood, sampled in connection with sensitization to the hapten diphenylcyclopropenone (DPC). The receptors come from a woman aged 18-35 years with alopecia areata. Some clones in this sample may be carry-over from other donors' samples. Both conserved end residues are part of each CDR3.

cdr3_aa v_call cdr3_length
CASRPDRATNEKLFF TRBV12-3/TRBV12-4 15
CASGINTEAFF TRBV12-5 11
CASSLWPSERGGPDTQYF TRBV27 18
CASTDGLDTEAFF TRBV2 13
CASSLQRSTDTQYF TRBV7-2 14
CASSSSRQGGGAFF TRBV6-5 14
CASSLLGTTIEAFF TRBV27 14
CASGHQPQHF TRBV12-3/TRBV12-4 10
CASGLGTGWAQYF TRBV12-5 13
CSARDYFTSTDTQYF TRBV20-1 15
CASSPQLGGRETQYF TRBV9 15
CASSLGGIRTSGGEQYF TRBV12-3/TRBV12-4 17
CASSFAGLYGYTF TRBV12-3/TRBV12-4 13
CASSLEGMSSNQPQHF TRBV5-1 16
CASSYSRSNTEAFF TRBV6-5 14
CASSLGQTTNYGYTF TRBV5-1 15
CASSLGVNTGELFF TRBV7-9 14
CASTRRNRKNYGYTF TRBV2 15
CASSSVGGYEQYF TRBV5-6 13
CASSWRDMNTEAFF TRBV27 14
CASSIRNTEAFF TRBV6-6 12
CAAGTGNTGELFF TRBV10-3 13
CSVGVHNYGYTF TRBV29-1 12
CAISEEFSRRGQGDPQYF TRBV10-3 18
CASSPQGVQETQYF TRBV6-5 14
CASSLVSLAGVDTQYF TRBV7-2 16